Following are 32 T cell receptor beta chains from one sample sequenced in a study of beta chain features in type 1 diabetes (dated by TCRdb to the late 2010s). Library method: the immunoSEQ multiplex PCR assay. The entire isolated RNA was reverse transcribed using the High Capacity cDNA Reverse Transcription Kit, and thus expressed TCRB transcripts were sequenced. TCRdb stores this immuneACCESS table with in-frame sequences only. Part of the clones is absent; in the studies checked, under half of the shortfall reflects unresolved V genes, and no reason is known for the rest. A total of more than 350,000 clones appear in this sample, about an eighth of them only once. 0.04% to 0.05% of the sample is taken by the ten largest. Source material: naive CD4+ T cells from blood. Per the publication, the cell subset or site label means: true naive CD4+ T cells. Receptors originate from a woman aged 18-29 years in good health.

The CDR3 reads CASSPLLLSAGGTDTQYF. As DNA, the CDR3 is TGTGCCAGCAGCCCCCTACTACTATCAGCGGGGGGCACAGATACGCAGTATTTT. The chain carries TRBV5-6 and TRBJ2-3; TRBD2 agrees at 8 bases. The ends lost 4 bases at V and 1 base at J; junction bases unmatched: 14. CDR1 is SGHDT, CDR2 YYEEEE, per germline. This CDR3 has 18 amino acids.

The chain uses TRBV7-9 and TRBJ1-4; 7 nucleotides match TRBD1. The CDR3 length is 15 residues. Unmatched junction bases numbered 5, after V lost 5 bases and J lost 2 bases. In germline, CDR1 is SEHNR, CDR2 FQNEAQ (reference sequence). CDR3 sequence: CASSRQGGTNEKLFF. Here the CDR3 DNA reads TGTGCCAGCAGCCGACAGGGAGGTACTAATGAAAAACTGTTTTTT.

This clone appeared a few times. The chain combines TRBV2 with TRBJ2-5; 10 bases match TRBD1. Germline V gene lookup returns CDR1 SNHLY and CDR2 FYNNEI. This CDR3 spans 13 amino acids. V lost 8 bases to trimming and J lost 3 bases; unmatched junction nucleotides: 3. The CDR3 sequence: CASLGQGKETQYF. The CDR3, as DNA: TGTGCCAGCTTGGGACAGGGGAAAGAGACCCAGTACTTC.

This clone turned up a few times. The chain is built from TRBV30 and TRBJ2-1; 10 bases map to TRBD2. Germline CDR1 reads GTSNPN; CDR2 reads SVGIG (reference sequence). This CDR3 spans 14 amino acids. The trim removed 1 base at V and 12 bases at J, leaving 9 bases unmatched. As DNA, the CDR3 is TGTGCCTGGAGTGGGCTAGCGGGGGCCCAGGGGCAGTTCTTC. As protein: CAWSGLAGAQGQFF.

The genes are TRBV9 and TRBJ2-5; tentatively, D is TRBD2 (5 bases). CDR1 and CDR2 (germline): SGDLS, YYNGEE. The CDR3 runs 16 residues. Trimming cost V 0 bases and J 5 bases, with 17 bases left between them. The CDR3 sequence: CASSVVGSSPRETQYF. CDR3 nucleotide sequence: TGTGCCAGCAGCGTAGTGGGGAGTTCTCCCCGGGAGACCCAGTACTTC.

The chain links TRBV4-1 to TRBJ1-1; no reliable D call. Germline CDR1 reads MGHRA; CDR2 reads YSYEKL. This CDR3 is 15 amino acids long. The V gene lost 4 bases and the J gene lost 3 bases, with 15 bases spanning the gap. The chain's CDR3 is CASSPREGGDTEAFF. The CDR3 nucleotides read TGCGCCAGCAGCCCCCGGGAGGGCGGGGACACTGAAGCTTTCTTT.

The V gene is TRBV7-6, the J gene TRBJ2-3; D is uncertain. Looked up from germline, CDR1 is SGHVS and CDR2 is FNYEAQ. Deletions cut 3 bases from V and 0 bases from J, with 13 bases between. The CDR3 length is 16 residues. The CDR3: CASSFGGTSSTDTQYF. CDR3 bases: TGTGCCAGCAGCTTCGGCGGTACCTCTAGCACAGATACGCAGTATTTT.

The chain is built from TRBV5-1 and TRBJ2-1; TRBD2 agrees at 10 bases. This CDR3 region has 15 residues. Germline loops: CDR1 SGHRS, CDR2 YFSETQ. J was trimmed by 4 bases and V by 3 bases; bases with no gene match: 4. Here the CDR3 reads CASSYLAGAYNEQFF. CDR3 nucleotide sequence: TGCGCCAGCAGCTATCTAGCGGGAGCTTACAATGAGCAGTTCTTC.

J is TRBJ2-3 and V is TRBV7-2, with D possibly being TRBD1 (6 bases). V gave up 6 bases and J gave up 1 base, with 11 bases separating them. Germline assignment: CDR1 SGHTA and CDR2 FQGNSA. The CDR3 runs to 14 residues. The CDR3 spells CASSYDRRTDTQYF. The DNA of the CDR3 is TGTGCCAGCAGTTACGACAGGCGCACAGATACGCAGTATTTT. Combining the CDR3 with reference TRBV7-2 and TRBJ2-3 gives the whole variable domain GAGVSQSPSNKVTEKGKDVELRCDPISGHTALYWYRQSLGQGLEFLIYFQGNSAPDKSGLPSDRFSAERTGGSVSTLTIQRTQQEDSAVYLCASSYDRRTDTQYFGPGTRLTVL.

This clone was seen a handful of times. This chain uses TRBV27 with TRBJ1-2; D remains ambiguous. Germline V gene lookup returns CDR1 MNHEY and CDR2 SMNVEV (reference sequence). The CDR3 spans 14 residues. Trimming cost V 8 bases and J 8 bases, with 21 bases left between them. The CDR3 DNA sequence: TGTGCCAGCGGCACAGATGGGTCCTCGAGGGGCTACACCTTC. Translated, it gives CASGTDGSSRGYTF.

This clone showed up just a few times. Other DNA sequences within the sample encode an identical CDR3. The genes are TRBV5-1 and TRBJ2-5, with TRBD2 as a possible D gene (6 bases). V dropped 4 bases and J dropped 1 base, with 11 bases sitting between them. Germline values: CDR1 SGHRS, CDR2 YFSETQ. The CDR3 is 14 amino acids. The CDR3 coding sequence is TGCGCCAGCAGCCCCGGGACTGCCCAAGAGACCCAGTACTTC. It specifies CASSPGTAQETQYF. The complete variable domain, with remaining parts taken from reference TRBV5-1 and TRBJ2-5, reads KAGVTQTPRYLIKTRGQQVTLSCSPISGHRSVSWYQQTPGQGLQFLFEYFSETQRNKGNFPGRFSGRQFSNSRSEMNVSTLELGDSALYLCASSPGTAQETQYFGPGTRLLVL.

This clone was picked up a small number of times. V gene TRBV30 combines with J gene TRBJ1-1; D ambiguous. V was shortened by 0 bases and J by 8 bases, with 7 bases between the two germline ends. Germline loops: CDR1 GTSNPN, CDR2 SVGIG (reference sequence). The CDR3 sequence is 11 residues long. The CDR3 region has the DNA TGTGCCTGGAGTGTAGCGGCCGAAGCTTTCTTT. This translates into CAWSVAAEAFF.

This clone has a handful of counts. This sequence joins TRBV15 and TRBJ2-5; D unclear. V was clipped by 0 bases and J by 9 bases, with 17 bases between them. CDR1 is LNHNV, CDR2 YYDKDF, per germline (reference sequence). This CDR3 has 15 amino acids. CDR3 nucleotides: TGTGCCACCAGCAGAGATACGGTCACGACTCGCGCCCAGTACTTC. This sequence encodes CATSRDTVTTRAQYF. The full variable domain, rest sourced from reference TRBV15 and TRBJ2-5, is DAMVIQNPRYQVTQFGKPVTLSCSQTLNHNVMYWYQQKSSQAPKLLFHYYDKDFNNEADTPDNFQSRRPNTSFCFLDIRSPGLGDTAMYLCATSRDTVTTRAQYFGPGTRLLVL.

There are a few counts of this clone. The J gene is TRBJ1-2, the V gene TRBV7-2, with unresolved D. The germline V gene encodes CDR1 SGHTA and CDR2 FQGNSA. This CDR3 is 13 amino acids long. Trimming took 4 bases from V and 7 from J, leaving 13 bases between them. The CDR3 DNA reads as TGTGCCAGCAGCTCAGCGGTACTGATTGGCTACACCTTC. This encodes CASSSAVLIGYTF.

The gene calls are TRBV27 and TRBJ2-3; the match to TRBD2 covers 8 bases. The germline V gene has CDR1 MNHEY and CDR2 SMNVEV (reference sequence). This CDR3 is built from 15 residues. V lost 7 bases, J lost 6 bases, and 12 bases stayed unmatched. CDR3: CASMAPGRGGDTQYF. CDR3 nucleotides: TGTGCCAGCATGGCCCCCGGACGGGGGGGCGATACGCAGTATTTT.

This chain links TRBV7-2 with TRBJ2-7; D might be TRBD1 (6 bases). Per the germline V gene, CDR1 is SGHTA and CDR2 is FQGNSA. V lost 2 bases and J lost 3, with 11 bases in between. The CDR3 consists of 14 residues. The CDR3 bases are TGTGCCAGCAGCTTACAGGGACACAACTACGAGCAGTACGTC. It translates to CASSLQGHNYEQYV.

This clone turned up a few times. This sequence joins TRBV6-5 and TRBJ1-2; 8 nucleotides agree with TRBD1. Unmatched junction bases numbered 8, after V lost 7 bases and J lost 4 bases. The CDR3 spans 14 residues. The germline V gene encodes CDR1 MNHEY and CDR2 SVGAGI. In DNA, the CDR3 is TGTGCCAGCAAAGGACAGGGCGGGAGCTATGGCTACACCTTC. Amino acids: CASKGQGGSYGYTF.

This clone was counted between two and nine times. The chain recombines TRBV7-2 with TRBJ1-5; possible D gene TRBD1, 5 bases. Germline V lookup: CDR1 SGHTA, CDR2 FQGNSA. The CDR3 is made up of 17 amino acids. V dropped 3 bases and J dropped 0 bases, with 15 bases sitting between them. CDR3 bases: TGTGCCAGCAGCTTGGACCGGGACGTACATAGCAATCAGCCCCAGCATTTT. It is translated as CASSLDRDVHSNQPQHF.

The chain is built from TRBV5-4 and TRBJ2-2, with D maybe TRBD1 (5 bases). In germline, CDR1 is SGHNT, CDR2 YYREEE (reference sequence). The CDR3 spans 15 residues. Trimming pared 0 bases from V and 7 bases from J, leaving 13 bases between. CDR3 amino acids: CASSLARDAFGELFF. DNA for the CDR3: TGTGCCAGCAGCTTGGCCAGGGATGCGTTCGGGGAGCTGTTTTTT.

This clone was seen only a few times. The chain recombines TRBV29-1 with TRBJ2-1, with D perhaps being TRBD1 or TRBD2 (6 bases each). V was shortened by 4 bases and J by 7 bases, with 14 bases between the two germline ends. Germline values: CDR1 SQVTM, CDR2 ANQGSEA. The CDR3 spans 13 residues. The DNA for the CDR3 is TGCAGCGTTGGGGGGCTAGCGTTTAATGAGCAGTTCTTC. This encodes CSVGGLAFNEQFF.

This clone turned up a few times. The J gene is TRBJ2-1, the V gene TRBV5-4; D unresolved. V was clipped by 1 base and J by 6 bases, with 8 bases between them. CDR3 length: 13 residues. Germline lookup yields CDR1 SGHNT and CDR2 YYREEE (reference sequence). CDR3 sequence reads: CASSLYSFNEQFF. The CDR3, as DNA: TGTGCCAGCAGCTTGTATAGCTTCAATGAGCAGTTCTTC.

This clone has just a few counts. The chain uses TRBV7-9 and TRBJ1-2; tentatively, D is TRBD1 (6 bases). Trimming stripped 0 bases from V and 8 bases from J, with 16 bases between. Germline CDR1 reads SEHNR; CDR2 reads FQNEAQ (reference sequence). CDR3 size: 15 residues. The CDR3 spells CASSLATSTGKGYTF. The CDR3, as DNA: TGTGCCAGCAGCTTAGCTACTTCAACAGGGAAAGGCTACACCTTC.

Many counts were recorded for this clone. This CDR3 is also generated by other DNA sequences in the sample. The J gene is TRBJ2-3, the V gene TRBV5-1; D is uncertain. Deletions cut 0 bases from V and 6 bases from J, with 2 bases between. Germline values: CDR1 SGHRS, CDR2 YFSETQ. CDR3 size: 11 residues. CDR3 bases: TGCGCCAGCAGCTTGGTGGATACGCAGTATTTT. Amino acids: CASSLVDTQYF.

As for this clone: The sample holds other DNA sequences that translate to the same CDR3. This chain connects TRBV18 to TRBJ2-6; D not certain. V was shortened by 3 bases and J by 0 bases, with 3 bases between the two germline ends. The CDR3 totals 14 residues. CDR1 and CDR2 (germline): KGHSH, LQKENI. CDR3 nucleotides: TGTGCCAGCTCACCTTCCTCTGGGGCCAACGTCCTGACTTTC. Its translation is CASSPSSGANVLTF.

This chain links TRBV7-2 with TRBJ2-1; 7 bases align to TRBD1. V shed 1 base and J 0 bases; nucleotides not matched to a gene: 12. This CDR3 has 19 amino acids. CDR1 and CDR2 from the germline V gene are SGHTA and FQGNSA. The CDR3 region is CASSLVYRDRVSSYNEQFF. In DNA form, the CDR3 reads TGTGCCAGCAGCTTAGTTTACCGCGACAGGGTATCCTCCTACAATGAGCAGTTCTTC.

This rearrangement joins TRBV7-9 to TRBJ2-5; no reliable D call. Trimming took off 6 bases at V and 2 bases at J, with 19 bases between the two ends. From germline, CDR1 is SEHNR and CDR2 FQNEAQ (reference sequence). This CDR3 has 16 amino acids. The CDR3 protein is CASRSGGIGRQETQYF. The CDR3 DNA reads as TGTGCCAGCAGATCAGGTGGGATCGGGCGGCAAGAGACCCAGTACTTC.

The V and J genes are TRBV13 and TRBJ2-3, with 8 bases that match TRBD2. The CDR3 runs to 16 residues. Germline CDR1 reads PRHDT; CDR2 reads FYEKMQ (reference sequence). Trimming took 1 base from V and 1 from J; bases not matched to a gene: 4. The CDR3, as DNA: TGTGCCAGCAGCTTAGTCCGGACTAGCCGCACAGATACGCAGTATTTT. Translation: CASSLVRTSRTDTQYF.

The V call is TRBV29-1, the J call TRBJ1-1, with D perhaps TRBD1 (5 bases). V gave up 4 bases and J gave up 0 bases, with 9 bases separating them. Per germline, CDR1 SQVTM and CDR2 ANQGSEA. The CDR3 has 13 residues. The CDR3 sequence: CSVVDSMNTEAFF. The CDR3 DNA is TGCAGCGTTGTAGACAGTATGAACACTGAAGCTTTCTTT.

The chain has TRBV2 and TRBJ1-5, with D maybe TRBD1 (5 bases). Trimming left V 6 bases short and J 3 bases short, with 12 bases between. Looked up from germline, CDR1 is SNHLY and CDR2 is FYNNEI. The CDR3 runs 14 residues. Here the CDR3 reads CASSGRVNNQPQHF. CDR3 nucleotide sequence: TGTGCCAGCAGCGGCAGGGTAAACAATCAGCCCCAGCATTTT.

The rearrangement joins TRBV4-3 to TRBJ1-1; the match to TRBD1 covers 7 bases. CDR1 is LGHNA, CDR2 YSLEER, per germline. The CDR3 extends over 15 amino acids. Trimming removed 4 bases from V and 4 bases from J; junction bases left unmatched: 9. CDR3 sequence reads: CASSPSEAGGTEAFF. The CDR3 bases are TGCGCCAGCAGCCCCTCCGAGGCAGGGGGCACTGAAGCTTTCTTT.

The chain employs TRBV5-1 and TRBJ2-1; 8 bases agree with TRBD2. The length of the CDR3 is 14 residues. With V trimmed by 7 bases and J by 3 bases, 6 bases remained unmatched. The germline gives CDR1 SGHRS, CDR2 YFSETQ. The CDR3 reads CASEAGANYNEQFF. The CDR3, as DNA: TGCGCCAGCGAAGCGGGAGCGAACTACAATGAGCAGTTCTTC.

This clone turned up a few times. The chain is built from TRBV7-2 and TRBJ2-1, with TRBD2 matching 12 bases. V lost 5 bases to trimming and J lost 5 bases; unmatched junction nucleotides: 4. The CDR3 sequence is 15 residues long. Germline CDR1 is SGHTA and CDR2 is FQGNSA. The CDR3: CASSPSGGAHNEQFF. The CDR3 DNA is TGTGCCAGCAGCCCTAGCGGGGGGGCCCACAATGAGCAGTTCTTC. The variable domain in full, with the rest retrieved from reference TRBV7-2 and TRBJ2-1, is GAGVSQSPSNKVTEKGKDVELRCDPISGHTALYWYRQSLGQGLEFLIYFQGNSAPDKSGLPSDRFSAERTGGSVSTLTIQRTQQEDSAVYLCASSPSGGAHNEQFFGPGTRLTVL.